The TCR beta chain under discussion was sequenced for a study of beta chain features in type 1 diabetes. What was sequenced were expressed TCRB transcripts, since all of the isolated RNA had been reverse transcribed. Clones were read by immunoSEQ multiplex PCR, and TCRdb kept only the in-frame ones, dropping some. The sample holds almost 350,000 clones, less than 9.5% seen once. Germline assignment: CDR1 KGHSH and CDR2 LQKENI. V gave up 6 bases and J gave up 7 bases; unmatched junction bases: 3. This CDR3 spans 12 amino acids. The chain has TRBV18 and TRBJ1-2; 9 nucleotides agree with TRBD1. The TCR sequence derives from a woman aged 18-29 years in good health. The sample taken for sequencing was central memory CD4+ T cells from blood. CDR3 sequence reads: CASSMTGGGYTF. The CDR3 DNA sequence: TGTGCCAGCTCTATGACAGGGGGTGGCTACACCTTC.